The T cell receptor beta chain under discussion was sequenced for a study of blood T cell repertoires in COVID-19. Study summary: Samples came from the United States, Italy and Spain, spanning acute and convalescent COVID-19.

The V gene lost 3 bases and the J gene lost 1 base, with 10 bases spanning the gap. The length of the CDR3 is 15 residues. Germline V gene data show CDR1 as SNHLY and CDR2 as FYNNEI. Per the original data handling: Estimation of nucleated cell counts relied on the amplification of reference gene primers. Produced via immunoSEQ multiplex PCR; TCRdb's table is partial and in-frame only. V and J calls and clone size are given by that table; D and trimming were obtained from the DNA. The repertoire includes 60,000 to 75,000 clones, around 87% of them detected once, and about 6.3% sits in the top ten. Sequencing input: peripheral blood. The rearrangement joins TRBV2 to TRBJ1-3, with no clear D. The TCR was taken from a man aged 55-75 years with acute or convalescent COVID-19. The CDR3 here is CASSEASASGNTIYF. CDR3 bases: TGTGCCAGCAGTGAGGCGTCAGCGTCTGGAAACACCATATATTTT.